The 5 T cell receptor beta chains given below trace back to one sample, sequenced in a study of neoadjuvant anti-PD-1 for oral cavity cancer. Sequencing used immunoSEQ multiplex PCR; TCRdb keeps in-frame clones, though not all of them. The table records about 37,000 clones, about 36% of them present only once. The time point was: after neoadjuvant nivolumab, at surgical resection. The source material was tumor tissue, sampled after nivolumab (anti-PD-1) treatment. Receptor source: a person between 35 and 79 years old with oral cavity squamous cell carcinoma.

The V call is TRBV11-2, the J call TRBJ2-7; 14 nucleotides align to TRBD2. The CDR3 is 16 residues long. The germline V gene encodes CDR1 SGHAT and CDR2 FQNNGV. Trimming removed 5 bases from V and 3 bases from J; junction bases left unmatched: 6. Here the CDR3 reads CASSPPGLAGDYEQYF. In DNA, the CDR3 is TGTGCCAGCAGCCCACCGGGACTAGCGGGAGACTACGAGCAGTACTTC.

This clone has a handful of counts. The chain is built from TRBV6-1 and TRBJ2-7, with D tentatively TRBD1 or TRBD2 (5 bases each). The germline gives CDR1 MNHNS, CDR2 SASEGT. Deletions cut 9 bases from V and 0 bases from J, with 18 bases between. The CDR3 length is 15 residues. DNA for the CDR3: TGTGCCAGTAGTATGGAACCAGGGAGCTCCTACGAGCAGTACTTC. Translating gives CASSMEPGSSYEQYF.

This clone was detected only a few times. The V gene is TRBV9, the J gene TRBJ2-2; tentative D call: TRBD2 (6 bases). The CDR3 has 16 amino acids. The V end lost 1 base, the J end lost 1 base, and 11 bases lay between the germline ends. The V gene's germline CDR1 is SGDLS and CDR2 YYNGEE. DNA for the CDR3: TGTGCCAGCAGCGTATCCGGCGGGGTGAACACCGGGGAGCTGTTTTTT. This encodes CASSVSGGVNTGELFF.

V gene TRBV6-5 combines with J gene TRBJ2-7, with D possibly matching TRBD1 (6 bases). The CDR3 sequence is 15 residues long. V dropped 7 bases and J dropped 5 bases, with 21 bases sitting between them. Germline-derived CDR1 and CDR2 are MNHEY and SVGAGI. This CDR3 is CASTKQGGLPHEQYF. The CDR3 region has the DNA TGTGCCAGCACCAAGCAAGGGGGTTTGCCCCACGAGCAGTACTTC.

This clone occurred a few times. The V gene is TRBV5-1, the J gene TRBJ2-3, with D possibly matching TRBD2 (6 bases). Germline CDR1 reads SGHRS; CDR2 reads YFSETQ. V was cut by 4 bases and J by 4 bases, with 16 bases left in between. This CDR3 is built from 15 residues. CDR3 in DNA: TGCGCCAGCAGCGGGGGGTCAGGGTATTCAGATACGCAGTATTTT. This sequence encodes CASSGGSGYSDTQYF.